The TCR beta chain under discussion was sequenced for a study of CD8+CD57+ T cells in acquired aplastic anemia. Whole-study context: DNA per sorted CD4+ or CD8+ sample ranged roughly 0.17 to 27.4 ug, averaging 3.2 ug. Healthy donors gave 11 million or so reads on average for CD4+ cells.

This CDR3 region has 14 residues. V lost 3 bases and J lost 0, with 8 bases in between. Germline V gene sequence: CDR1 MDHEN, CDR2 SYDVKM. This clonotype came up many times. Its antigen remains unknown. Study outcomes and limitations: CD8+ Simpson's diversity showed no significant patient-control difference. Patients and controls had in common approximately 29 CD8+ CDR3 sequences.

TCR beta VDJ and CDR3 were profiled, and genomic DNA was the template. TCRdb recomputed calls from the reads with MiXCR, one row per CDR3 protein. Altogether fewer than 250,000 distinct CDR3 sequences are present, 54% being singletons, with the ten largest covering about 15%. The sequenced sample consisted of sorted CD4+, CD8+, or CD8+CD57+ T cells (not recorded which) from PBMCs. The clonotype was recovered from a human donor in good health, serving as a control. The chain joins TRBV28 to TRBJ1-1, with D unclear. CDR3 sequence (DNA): TGTGCCAGCAGTTTGTTGTCTATGAACACTGAAGCTTTCTTT. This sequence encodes CASSLLSMNTEAFF.